This TCR beta chain was sequenced for a study of OX40 agonist ivuxolimab in advanced cancers. In the study overall: Intravenous ivuxolimab was administered to patients every 2 weeks at 0.01 to 10 mg/kg. Cancers in dose escalation were hepatocellular, melanoma, renal cell and head and neck. Findings of the study overall: No determination was made of the antigen specificity of the expanded peripheral T cells.

Worth noting for this clone: Its matching antigen is unknown.

The CDR3 loop spans 15 amino acids. Per germline, CDR1 SGHRS and CDR2 YFSETQ. V was pared by 0 bases and J by 1 base, with 7 bases between. Assay: immunoSEQ multiplex PCR; the TCRdb copy retains only in-frame clones and omits some. The sample lists 130,000 or so clones; 85% to 95% were seen once. The gene calls are TRBV5-1 and TRBJ1-4, with a possible D match to TRBD1 (5 bases). The sequenced sample was CD4+ or CD8+ T cells sorted from blood, obtained in a trial of the OX40 agonist ivuxolimab. The TCR was taken from an adult with an advanced solid tumor such as melanoma, head and neck, liver or kidney cancer. CDR3 coding DNA: TGCGCCAGCAGCTTGGCCGACAGAACTAATGAAAAACTGTTTTTT. This translates into CASSLADRTNEKLFF.